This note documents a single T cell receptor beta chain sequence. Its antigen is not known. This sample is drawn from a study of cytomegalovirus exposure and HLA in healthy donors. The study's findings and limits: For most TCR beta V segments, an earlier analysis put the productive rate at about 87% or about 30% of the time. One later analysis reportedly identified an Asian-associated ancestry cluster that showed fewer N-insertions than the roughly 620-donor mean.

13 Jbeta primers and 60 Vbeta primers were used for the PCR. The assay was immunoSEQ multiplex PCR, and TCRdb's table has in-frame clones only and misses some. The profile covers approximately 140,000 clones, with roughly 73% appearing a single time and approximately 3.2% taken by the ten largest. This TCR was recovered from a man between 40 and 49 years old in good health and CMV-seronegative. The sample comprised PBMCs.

As DNA, the CDR3 is TGCGCCAGCAGCCGGGACATTAGCACAGATACGCAGTATTTT. Residues: CASSRDISTDTQYF. The V and J genes are TRBV5-1 and TRBJ2-3, with TRBD1 as a possible D gene (6 bases). This CDR3 has 14 residues. Trimming shortened V by 4 bases and J by 0 bases, and 9 bases separated the two germline ends. Germline-derived CDR1 and CDR2 are SGHRS and YFSETQ. Based on the CDR3 plus reference TRBV5-1 and TRBJ2-3, the full variable domain is KAGVTQTPRYLIKTRGQQVTLSCSPISGHRSVSWYQQTPGQGLQFLFEYFSETQRNKGNFPGRFSGRQFSNSRSEMNVSTLELGDSALYLCASSRDISTDTQYFGPGTRLTVL.